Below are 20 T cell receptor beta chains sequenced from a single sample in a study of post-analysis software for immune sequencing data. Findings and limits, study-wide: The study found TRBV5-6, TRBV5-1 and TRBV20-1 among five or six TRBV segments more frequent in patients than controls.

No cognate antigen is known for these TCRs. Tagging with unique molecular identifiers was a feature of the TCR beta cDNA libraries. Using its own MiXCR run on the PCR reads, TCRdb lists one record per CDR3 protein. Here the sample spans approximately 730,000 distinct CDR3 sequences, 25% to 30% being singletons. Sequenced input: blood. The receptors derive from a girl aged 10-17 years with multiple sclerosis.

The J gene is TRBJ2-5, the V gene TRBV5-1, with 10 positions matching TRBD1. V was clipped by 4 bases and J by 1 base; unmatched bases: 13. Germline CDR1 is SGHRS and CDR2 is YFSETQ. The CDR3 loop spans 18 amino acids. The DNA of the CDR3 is TGCGCCAGCAGCCGGAGGACAGGGGGTGGGACACTCCAAGAGACCCAGTACTTC. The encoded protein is CASSRRTGGGTLQETQYF.

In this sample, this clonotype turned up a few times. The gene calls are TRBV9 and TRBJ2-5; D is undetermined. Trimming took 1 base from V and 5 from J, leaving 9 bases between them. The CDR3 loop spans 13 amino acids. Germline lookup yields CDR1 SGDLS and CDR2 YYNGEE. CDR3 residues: CASSVTPGETQYF. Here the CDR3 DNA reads TGTGCCAGCAGCGTAACCCCCGGGGAGACCCAGTACTTC.

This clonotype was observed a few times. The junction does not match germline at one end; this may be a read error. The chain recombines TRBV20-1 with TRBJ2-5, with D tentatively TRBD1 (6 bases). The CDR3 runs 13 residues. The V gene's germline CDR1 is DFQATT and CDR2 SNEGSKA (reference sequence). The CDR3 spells CSAGEGVQETQYF. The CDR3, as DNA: TGCAGTGCTGGAGAGGGGGTCCAAGAGACCCAGTACTTC.

CDR3 loop: CASSRQSGTPNEKLFF. DNA for the CDR3: TGTGCCAGCAGCCGCCAGTCCGGGACACCCAATGAAAAACTGTTTTTT. The V gene is TRBV4-2, the J gene TRBJ1-4, with D possibly matching TRBD1 (6 bases). The germline gives CDR1 LGHNA, CDR2 YNFKEQ. V lost 4 bases to trimming and J lost 5 bases, with 17 bases between them. The CDR3 covers 16 residues.

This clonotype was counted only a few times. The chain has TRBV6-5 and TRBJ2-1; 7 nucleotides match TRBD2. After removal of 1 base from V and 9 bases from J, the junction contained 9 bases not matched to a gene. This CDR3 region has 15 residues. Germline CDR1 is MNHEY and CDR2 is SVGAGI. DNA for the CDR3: TGTGCCAGCAGTTACTGGCGGGAGAAAGTCGGTGAGCAGTTCTTC. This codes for CASSYWREKVGEQFF.

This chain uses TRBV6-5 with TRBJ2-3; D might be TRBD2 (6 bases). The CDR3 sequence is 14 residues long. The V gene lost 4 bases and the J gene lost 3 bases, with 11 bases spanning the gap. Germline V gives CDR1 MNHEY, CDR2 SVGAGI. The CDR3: CASSFGAGTDTQYF. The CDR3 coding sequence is TGTGCCAGCAGTTTCGGGGCGGGGACAGATACGCAGTATTTT.

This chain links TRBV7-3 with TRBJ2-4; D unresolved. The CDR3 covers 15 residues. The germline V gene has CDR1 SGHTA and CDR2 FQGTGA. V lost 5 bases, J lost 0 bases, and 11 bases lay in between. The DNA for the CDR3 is TGTGCCAGCAGCAACTCAACCAAAGCCAAAAACATTCAGTACTTC. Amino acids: CASSNSTKAKNIQYF.

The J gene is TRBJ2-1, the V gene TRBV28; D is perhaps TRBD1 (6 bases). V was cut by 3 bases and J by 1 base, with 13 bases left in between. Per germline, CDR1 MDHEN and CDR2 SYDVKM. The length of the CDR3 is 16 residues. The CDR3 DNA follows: TGTGCCAGCAGTTTTTGGGGGCAGGGGTCCTACAATGAGCAGTTCTTC. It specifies CASSFWGQGSYNEQFF.

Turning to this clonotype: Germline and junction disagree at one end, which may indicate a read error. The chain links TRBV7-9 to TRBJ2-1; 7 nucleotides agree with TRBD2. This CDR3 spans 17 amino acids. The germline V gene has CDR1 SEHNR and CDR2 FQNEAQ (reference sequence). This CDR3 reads CTSSPEPGTNSYNEQFF. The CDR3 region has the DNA TGTACCAGCAGCCCCGAACCCGGGACTAACTCCTACAATGAGCAGTTCTTC.

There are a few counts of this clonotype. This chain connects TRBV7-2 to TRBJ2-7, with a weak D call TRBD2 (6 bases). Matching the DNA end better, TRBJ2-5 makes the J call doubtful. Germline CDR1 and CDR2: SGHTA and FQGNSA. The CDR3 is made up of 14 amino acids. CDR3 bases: TGTGCCAGCAGCTTCTTATCGGGGGTAGAGACCCAGTACTTC. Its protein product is CASSFLSGVETQYF.

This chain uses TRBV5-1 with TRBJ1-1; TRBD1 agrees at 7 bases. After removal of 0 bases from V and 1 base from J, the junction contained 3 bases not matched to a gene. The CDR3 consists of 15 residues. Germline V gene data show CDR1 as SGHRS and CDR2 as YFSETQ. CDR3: CASSLAGDRNTEAFF. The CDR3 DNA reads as TGCGCCAGCAGCTTGGCCGGGGACAGGAACACTGAAGCTTTCTTT. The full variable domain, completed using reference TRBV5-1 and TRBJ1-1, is KAGVTQTPRYLIKTRGQQVTLSCSPISGHRSVSWYQQTPGQGLQFLFEYFSETQRNKGNFPGRFSGRQFSNSRSEMNVSTLELGDSALYLCASSLAGDRNTEAFFGQGTRLTVV.

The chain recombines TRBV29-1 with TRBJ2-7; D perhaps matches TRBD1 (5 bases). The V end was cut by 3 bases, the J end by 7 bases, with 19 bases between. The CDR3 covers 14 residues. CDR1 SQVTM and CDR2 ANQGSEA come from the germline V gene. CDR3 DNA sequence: TGCAGCGTTGAGTCCAGGGTAAACTACAATGAGCAGTACTTC. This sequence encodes CSVESRVNYNEQYF.

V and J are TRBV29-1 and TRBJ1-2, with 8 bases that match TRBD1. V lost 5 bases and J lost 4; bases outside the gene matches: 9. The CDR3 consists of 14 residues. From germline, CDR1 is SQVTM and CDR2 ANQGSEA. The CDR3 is CSVFWGQVPYGYTF. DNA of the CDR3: TGCAGCGTTTTTTGGGGACAGGTCCCCTATGGCTACACCTTC.

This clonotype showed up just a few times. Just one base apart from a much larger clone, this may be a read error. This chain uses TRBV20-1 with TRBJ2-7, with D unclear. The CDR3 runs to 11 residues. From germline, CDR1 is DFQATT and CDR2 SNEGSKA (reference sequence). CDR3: CRASIEDVQYF. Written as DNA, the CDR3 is TGCAGGGCTAGTATCGAAGACGTGCAGTACTTC.

The CDR3 DNA reads TGTGCCAGCAGCTTGGGGGCTCGGGGGCCGAACACAGATACGCAGTATTTT. This gives the protein CASSLGARGPNTDTQYF. The chain joins TRBV11-3 to TRBJ2-3, with D possibly called TRBD1 or TRBD2 (6 bases each). Germline lookup yields CDR1 SGHNT and CDR2 YENEEA. The CDR3 contains 17 residues. Trimming took off 3 bases at V and 2 bases at J, with 18 bases between the two ends.

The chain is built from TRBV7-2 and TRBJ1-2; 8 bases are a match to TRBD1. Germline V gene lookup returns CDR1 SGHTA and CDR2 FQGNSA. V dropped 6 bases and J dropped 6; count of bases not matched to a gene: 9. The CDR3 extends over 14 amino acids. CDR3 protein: CASRGGQGGDGYTF. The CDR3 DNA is TGTGCCAGCAGGGGTGGACAGGGAGGTGATGGCTACACCTTC.

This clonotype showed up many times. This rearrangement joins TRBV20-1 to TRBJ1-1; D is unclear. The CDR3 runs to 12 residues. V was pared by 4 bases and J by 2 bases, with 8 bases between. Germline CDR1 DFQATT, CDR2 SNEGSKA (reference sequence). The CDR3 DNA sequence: TGCAGTGCTATAAACATTAACACTGAAGCTTTCTTT. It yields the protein CSAININTEAFF.

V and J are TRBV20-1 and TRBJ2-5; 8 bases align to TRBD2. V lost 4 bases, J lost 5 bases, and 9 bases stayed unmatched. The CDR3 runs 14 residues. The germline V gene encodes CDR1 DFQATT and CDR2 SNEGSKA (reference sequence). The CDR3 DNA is TGCAGTGCTAACCCGGGACTAGGCTGGGAGACCCAGTACTTC. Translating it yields CSANPGLGWETQYF.

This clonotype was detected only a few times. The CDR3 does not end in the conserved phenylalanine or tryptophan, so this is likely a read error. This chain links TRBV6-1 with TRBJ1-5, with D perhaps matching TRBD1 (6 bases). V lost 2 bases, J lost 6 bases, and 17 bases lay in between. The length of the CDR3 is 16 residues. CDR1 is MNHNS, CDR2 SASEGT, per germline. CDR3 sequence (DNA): TGTGCCAGCAGTGAACCGGCTGGGGGCTTCGGTCAGCCCCAGCATTTG. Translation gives CASSEPAGGFGQPQHL.

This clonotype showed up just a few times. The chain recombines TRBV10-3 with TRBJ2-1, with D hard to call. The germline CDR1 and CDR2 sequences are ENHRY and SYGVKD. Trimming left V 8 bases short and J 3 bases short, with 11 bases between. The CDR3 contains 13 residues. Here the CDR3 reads CAISVSNYNEQFF. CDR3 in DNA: TGTGCCATCTCGGTCAGCAACTACAATGAGCAGTTCTTC.